This T cell receptor beta chain was captured in a study of human CD4 T cells and Enterobacteriaceae. Notes on the study in general: Broadly cross-reactive clonotypes: about 60% of the 19 ranked in the top 5%.

Deep-level sequencing, detecting one cell in 200,000, covered ex vivo memory CD4+. The assay was immunoSEQ multiplex PCR, and TCRdb's table has in-frame clones only and misses some. This sample has about 29,000 clones, with approximately 80% found just once. This CDR3 spans 13 amino acids. The germline gives CDR1 MNHEY, CDR2 SVGAGI. V was clipped by 7 bases and J by 4 bases, with 13 bases between them. Memory CD4+ T cells were sorted as all CD4+ cells except CD45RA+CCR7+CD95- naive cells, over 95% pure. CD4+ T cells and monocytes were enriched with CD4 and CD14 microbeads. Sorted cells lacked CD8+, CD14+, CD16+, CD56+, CD19+ and CD25-bright cells. Details on this clone: Its specificity is unknown.

The V call is TRBV6-5, the J call TRBJ1-2; TRBD1 might be the D (6 bases). This clonotype was sampled from a human donor in good health. The sample was memory CD4+ T cells from blood. The CDR3 nucleotides read TGTGCCAGCACGCGGGGGGCAGGCTATGGCTACACCTTC. It yields the protein CASTRGAGYGYTF.